This is a list of T cell receptor beta chains from one sample in a study of blood T cell repertoires in COVID-19. Only in-frame clones appear in the TCRdb table, and some are missing; sequencing was by immunoSEQ multiplex PCR. The data hold around 80,000 clones, with 84% observed a single time. The sample consisted of peripheral blood. Every receptor here comes from a human donor in a cohort sampled during active COVID-19. CDR3s include the opening cysteine and the closing phenylalanine or tryptophan. The D gene is left open where the match is weak. The listing skips clone size in some rows; elsewhere it reads once, few, many or a size class.

>.|TRBJ1-1|TRBV5-1|TRBD1
TGCGCCAGCAGCTCGGGACAGACCTTCACTGAAGCTTTCTTT
CASSSGQTFTEAFF
>.|TRBJ2-2|TRBV4-1|.
TGCGCCAGCAGCCAAGGATTGGTGGCGGGCAGGGAGCTGTTTTTT
CASSQGLVAGRELFF
>.|TRBJ2-3|TRBV27|TRBD2
TGTGCCAGCTCGGGACTAGCGGGTGGTTTTACGCAGTATTTT
CASSGLAGGFTQYF
>.|TRBJ2-7|TRBV3-1/TRBV3-2|TRBD2
TGTGCCAGCAGCCAAGGGGCGAGCGGGGGAACCTACGAGCAGTACTTC
CASSQGASGGTYEQYF
>.|TRBJ2-1|TRBV7-6|TRBD2
TGTGCCAGCAGCCCCGGATCAGCGGGGGGCCCCCGTGAGCAGTTCTTC
CASSPGSAGGPREQFF
>.|TRBJ2-7|TRBV3-1/TRBV3-2|.
TGTGCCAGCAGTCCGGACAGCTCCTACGAGCAGTACTTC
CASSPDSSYEQYF
>.|TRBJ2-1|TRBV19|TRBD2
TGTGCCAGTAGTAGGCTAGCGGGGGGCTCCTACAATGAGCAGTTCTTC
CASSRLAGGSYNEQFF
>.|TRBJ1-5|TRBV5-6|TRBD1
TGTGCCAGCAGCGGTCAGGGGGCGGAAAATCAGCCCCAGCATTTT
CASSGQGAENQPQHF
>.|TRBJ2-1|TRBV19|.
TGTGCCAGTACTCGGTGGGGGACTGACAATGAGCAGTTCTTC
CASTRWGTDNEQFF
>.|TRBJ2-7|TRBV5-1|.
TGCGCCAGCAGCTTGGAGGACAGTTACGAGCAGTACTTC
CASSLEDSYEQYF
>.|TRBJ2-2|TRBV5-1|.
TGCGCCAGCAGGCCCGGTCTAACTTCCGGGGAGCTGTTTTTT
CASRPGLTSGELFF
>.|TRBJ1-5|TRBV5-1|TRBD1
TGCGCCAGCAGCCCCGGACAGGGGGCGAATCAGCCCCAGCATTTT
CASSPGQGANQPQHF
>once|TRBJ2-7|TRBV3-1/TRBV3-2|.
TGTGCCAGCAGCCAAGACCTGGACAGCTCGACCTACGAGCAGTACTTC
CASSQDLDSSTYEQYF
>once|TRBJ1-5|TRBV5-3|.
TGTGCCAGAAGACTCACAGGGTCCTCCAATCAGCCCCAGCATTTT
CARRLTGSSNQPQHF
>.|TRBJ2-3|TRBV4-2|.
TGTGCCAGCAGCCAAGAGGGCACGACAGGAATCGGGGATACGCAGTATTTT
CASSQEGTTGIGDTQYF
>.|TRBJ1-1|TRBV11-2|.
TGTGCCAGCAGCCCCCACAGGGACAACCGAGCGAACACTGAAGCTTTCTTT
CASSPHRDNRANTEAFF
>.|TRBJ2-5|TRBV28|TRBD2
TGTGCCAGCAGTGTTAGCGGGGGGAATCAAGAGACCCAGTACTTC
CASSVSGGNQETQYF
>.|TRBJ2-7|TRBV6-1|TRBD1
TGTGCCAGCAGTGAGGGACAGCCCTACGAGCAGTACTTC
CASSEGQPYEQYF
>.|TRBJ2-7|TRBV7-3|TRBD1
TGTGCCAGCAGCCCCCAACAGGGGGTCCTTAACGAGCAGTACTTC
CASSPQQGVLNEQYF
>.|TRBJ2-3|TRBV5-1|.
TGCGCCAGCAGTTCCGGGGTAACAGATACGCAGTATTTT
CASSSGVTDTQYF
>.|TRBJ2-1|TRBV13|.
TGTGCCAGCAGCTTAGGGACTGGTTACAATGAGCAGTTCTTC
CASSLGTGYNEQFF
>.|TRBJ1-1|TRBV6-5|.
TGTGCCAGCAGGAGAGGACAGCCATCCACTGAAGCTTTCTTT
CASRRGQPSTEAFF
>once|TRBJ1-5|TRBV27|.
TGTGCCAGCAGTCTAAGGGGGGGGCAGGGAGGTCAGCCCCAGCATTTT
CASSLRGGQGGQPQHF
>.|TRBJ2-7|TRBV20-1|.
TGCAGTGCTAGACACTTTTACGAGCAGTACTTC
CSARHFYEQYF
>.|TRBJ1-2|TRBV25-1|.
TGTGCCAGCAGGGACGGGGGTGCGCGGGGCTACACCTTC
CASRDGGARGYTF
>.|TRBJ1-5|TRBV28|.
TGTGCCAGCAGTCAGGGGTCGCGGCAGCCCCAGCATTTT
CASSQGSRQPQHF
>once|TRBJ1-4|TRBV7-2|.
TGTGCCAGCAGCTCCCTTGGACAGACTTACAATGAAAAACTGTTTTTT
CASSSLGQTYNEKLFF
>.|TRBJ1-5|TRBV18|.
TGTGCCAGCTCACCTGGGACAATGGGTAGCAATCAGCCCCAGCATTTT
CASSPGTMGSNQPQHF
>few|TRBJ1-6|TRBV6-5|.
TGTGCCAGTGGACAGACCCCCTATAATTCACCCCTCCACTTT
CASGQTPYNSPLHF
>.|TRBJ2-1|TRBV9|TRBD2
TGTGCCAGCAGCCCACGGACTAGCGGGGGTAGAGATGAGCAGTTCTTC
CASSPRTSGGRDEQFF
>.|TRBJ1-1|TRBV3-1/TRBV3-2|.
TGTGCCAGCAGCCAAGATCTCCCCAGGGCAGGGTATGGTGAAGCTTTCTTT
CASSQDLPRAGYGEAFF
>.|TRBJ1-1|TRBV6-5|.
TGTGCCAGCGGTACACAGGCGGGGAGGAACACTGAAGCTTTCTTT
CASGTQAGRNTEAFF
>.|TRBJ2-7|TRBV11-2|TRBD2
TGTGCCAGCAGCTTGTGGGCGGGGGACGTCTGGGAGCAGTACTTC
CASSLWAGDVWEQYF
>once|TRBJ2-3|TRBV5-4|TRBD1
TGTGCCAGCAGCTTGGGGGACAGGGGTACAGATACGCAGTATTTT
CASSLGDRGTDTQYF
>once|TRBJ1-5|TRBV10-3|.
TGTGCCATCCCCGTGTTACCCGAGTCCCCTTTGAGCAATCAGCCCCAGCATTTT
CAIPVLPESPLSNQPQHF
>.|TRBJ2-3|TRBV7-9|TRBD1
TGTGCCAGCAGCCTTTCGACAGGGGTCGCAGATACGCAGTATTTT
CASSLSTGVADTQYF
>.|TRBJ1-4|TRBV9|.
TGTGCCAGCAGCGGGACAGCCCTTAATGAAAAACTGTTTTTT
CASSGTALNEKLFF
>.|TRBJ1-1|TRBV2|TRBD1
TGTGCCAGCAGTCGACAGGGGCCGAACACTGAAGCTTTCTTT
CASSRQGPNTEAFF
>.|TRBJ2-4|TRBV7-9|TRBD1
TGTGCCAGCAGCTTCAGACAGGGGGCCAAAAACATTCAGTACTTC
CASSFRQGAKNIQYF
>.|TRBJ2-1|TRBV7-8|TRBD2
TGTGCCAGCAGTACTACACTAGCGACCTCCTACAATGAGCAGTTCTTC
CASSTTLATSYNEQFF
>.|TRBJ1-1|TRBV5-1|TRBD1
TGCGCCAGCAGCTTGGAAGGGACAGGGGGCACTGAAGCTTTCTTT
CASSLEGTGGTEAFF
>.|TRBJ2-3|TRBV2|TRBD2
TGTGCCAGCAGGAATAGCGGGGGGGCAGATACGCAGTATTTT
CASRNSGGADTQYF
>.|TRBJ1-4|TRBV11-2|.
TGTGCCAGCAGCTTATATGGCCCCGCCGGGGATGAAAAACTGTTTTTT
CASSLYGPAGDEKLFF
>.|TRBJ2-3|TRBV29-1|.
TGCAGCGTGGGGGCGTCAGATACGCAGTATTTT
CSVGASDTQYF
>.|TRBJ2-5|TRBV9|.
TGTGCCAGCAGCGTTGAGGGAGAGACCCAGTACTTC
CASSVEGETQYF
>.|TRBJ1-3|TRBV5-6|.
TGTGCCAGCAGAGGACCGAGGGATTTAGACACCATATATTTT
CASRGPRDLDTIYF